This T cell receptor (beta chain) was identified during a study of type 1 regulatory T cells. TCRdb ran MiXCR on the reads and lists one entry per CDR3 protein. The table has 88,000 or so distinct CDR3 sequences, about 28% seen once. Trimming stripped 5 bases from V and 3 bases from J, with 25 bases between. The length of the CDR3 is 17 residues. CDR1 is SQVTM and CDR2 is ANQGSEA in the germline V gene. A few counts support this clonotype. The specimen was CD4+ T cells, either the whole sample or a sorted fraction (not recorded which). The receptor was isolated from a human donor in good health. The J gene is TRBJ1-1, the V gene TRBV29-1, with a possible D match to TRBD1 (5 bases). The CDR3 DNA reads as TGCAGCGTTAAAAGCTGGCAGGGTGGTTGGTCGGACACTGAAGCTTTCTTT. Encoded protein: CSVKSWQGGWSDTEAFF.